This T cell receptor beta chain was sequenced for a study of cytomegalovirus exposure and HLA in healthy donors. Study findings and constraints: Differences between HLA loci emerged in a later analysis of TCR association rates, with DRB1 most and HLA-C fewest. The likely origin of a cluster of highly shared sequence variants was a sequencing artifact.

As for this clone: Its antigen remains unidentified.

This CDR3 spans 18 amino acids. The germline V gene has CDR1 MDHEN and CDR2 SYDVKM. With 8 bases clipped from V and 0 bases from J, the junction kept 15 bases outside the gene matches. The primer mix had 60 Vbeta and 13 Jbeta primers. TCRdb's copy holds only in-frame clones and misses some; the assay was immunoSEQ multiplex PCR. The data hold some 110,000 clones, with 70% to 75% observed a single time. The rearrangement joins TRBV28 to TRBJ1-4, with TRBD1 matching 7 bases. This sequence was found in a man in his forties in good health and CMV-seronegative. Sample: PBMCs. The CDR3 DNA follows: TGTGCCAGCGGTACAACCGGACAGGAATTTGCAACTAATGAAAAACTGTTTTTT. Amino acid sequence: CASGTTGQEFATNEKLFF.